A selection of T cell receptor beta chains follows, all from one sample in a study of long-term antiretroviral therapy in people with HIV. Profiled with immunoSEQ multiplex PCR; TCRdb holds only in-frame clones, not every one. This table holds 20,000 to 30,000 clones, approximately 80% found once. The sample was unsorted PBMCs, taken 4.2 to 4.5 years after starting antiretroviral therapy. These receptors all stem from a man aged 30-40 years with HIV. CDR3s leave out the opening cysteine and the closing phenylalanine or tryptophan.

CDR3 protein: ATSRENRERKLF; J gene: TRBJ1-4; V gene: TRBV15
CDR3 protein: ASSLERGAYIHEQF; J gene: TRBJ2-1; V gene: TRBV11-1
CDR3 protein: ASSSRGTSSSYEQY; J gene: TRBJ2-7; V gene: TRBV7-2
CDR3 protein: ASSPPRDSHKNIQY; J gene: TRBJ2-4; V gene: TRBV7-8
CDR3 protein: AISDRRRQGSTDTQY; J gene: TRBJ2-3; V gene: TRBV10-3
CDR3 protein: ASSFFPAGGENNEQF; J gene: TRBJ2-1; V gene: TRBV5-1
CDR3 protein: ASRGGGYNEQF; J gene: TRBJ2-1; V gene: TRBV6-5
CDR3 protein: AWSGGRNYEQY; J gene: TRBJ2-7; V gene: TRBV30
CDR3 protein: ASSPDRGLFGANVLT; J gene: TRBJ2-6; V gene: TRBV5-1
CDR3 protein: ASSQDWTNSGNTIY; J gene: TRBJ1-3; V gene: TRBV4-2
CDR3 protein: ASSIASGRPTNGELF; J gene: TRBJ2-2; V gene: TRBV19
CDR3 protein: ASSSGQGPSNTEAF; J gene: TRBJ1-1; V gene: TRBV5-1
CDR3 protein: AIKIGSTIRTTDTQY; J gene: TRBJ2-3; V gene: TRBV10-3
CDR3 protein: ASSTLGGAYNEQF; J gene: TRBJ2-1; V gene: TRBV9
CDR3 protein: ASSLSRSRGELF; J gene: TRBJ2-2; V gene: TRBV28
CDR3 protein: ASGTNEQF; J gene: TRBJ2-1; V gene: TRBV7-9